This T cell receptor beta chain is from a study of T cell repertoires in cytomegalovirus infection. Turning to the study itself: It was recently identified HLA-C-restricted and well-studied HLA-B-restricted CMV epitopes that the study used. CMV infection and matching HLA type were both indicated by public TCR beta signatures. Broader study findings: Pooled public TCR beta family frequency picked out CMV carriers with the relevant HLA. The ex vivo response was dominated by HLA-C-restricted CMV-specific TCR beta clonotypes.

Trimming cost V 2 bases and J 4 bases; bases outside gene matches: 10. The CDR3 sequence is 16 residues long. Germline V gene lookup returns CDR1 MNHEY and CDR2 SVGEGT. This clonotype was seen a handful of times. What it binds is not known. TCRdb itself ran the reads through MiXCR, one entry per CDR3 protein. Of approximately 270,000 distinct CDR3 sequences listed, about 20% are singletons. This receptor was taken from a human donor in good health (CMV status not recorded). Some clones in this sample may be carry-over from other donors' samples. The material was cultured PBMCs, obtained from culture after CMV antigen stimulation. V gene TRBV6-2 or TRBV6-3 combines with J gene TRBJ2-7, with TRBD2 identical over 8 bases. The CDR3 DNA sequence: TGTGCCAGCAGTTACGATTACCGGGAGGGAATTTACGAGCAGTACTTC. As protein: CASSYDYREGIYEQYF.